Listed here are 24 T cell receptor beta chains from one sample, sequenced in a study of blood T cell repertoires in COVID-19. Produced via immunoSEQ multiplex PCR; TCRdb's table is partial and in-frame only. The data contain over 100,000 clones, roughly 85% of them singletons. Sequencing was carried out using peripheral blood. The receptors derive from a middle-aged man with acute or convalescent COVID-19.

This chain uses TRBV6-5 with TRBJ2-2, with D possibly matching TRBD1 (6 bases). Deletions cut 5 bases from V and 4 bases from J, with 11 bases between. The length of the CDR3 is 14 residues. Germline CDR1 and CDR2: MNHEY and SVGAGI. This CDR3 reads CASSQQGITGELFF. DNA for the CDR3: TGTGCCAGCAGTCAACAGGGTATCACCGGGGAGCTGTTTTTT.

This sequence joins TRBV9 and TRBJ2-1; 15 bases agree with TRBD2. There are 17 residues in the CDR3. With 4 bases clipped from V and 10 bases from J, the junction kept 12 bases outside the gene matches. The germline V gene has CDR1 SGDLS and CDR2 YYNGEE. The CDR3 DNA reads TGTGCCAGCAGCCCCAGGGGACTAGCGGGAGGAACGTGGGAGCAGTTCTTC. This sequence encodes CASSPRGLAGGTWEQFF.

The rearrangement uses TRBV5-1 and TRBJ2-1; 7 bases fit TRBD1. CDR3 size: 15 residues. Per the germline V gene, CDR1 is SGHRS and CDR2 is YFSETQ. The ends lost 4 bases at V and 4 bases at J; junction bases unmatched: 8. CDR3 protein: CASSGFSGGYNEQFF. The CDR3 region has the DNA TGCGCCAGCAGCGGGTTCTCAGGGGGATACAATGAGCAGTTCTTC.

Only a few counts were recorded for this clone. V is TRBV7-9 and J is TRBJ1-2; D is possibly TRBD1 (6 bases). V was trimmed by 5 bases and J by 2 bases, leaving 12 bases between them. Germline V gives CDR1 SEHNR, CDR2 FQNEAQ (reference sequence). The CDR3 length is 14 residues. CDR3 bases: TGTGCCAGCAGCATAAACCAGGGGAACTATGGCTACACCTTC. Its translation: CASSINQGNYGYTF.

The chain carries TRBV6-2 or TRBV6-3 and TRBJ2-7; 8 bases fit TRBD2. Germline CDR1 reads MNHEY; CDR2 reads SVGEGT. V shed 0 bases and J 4 bases; nucleotides not matched to a gene: 5. This CDR3 has 15 residues. CDR3 region: CASSYSGRGSYEQYF. CDR3 DNA: TGTGCCAGCAGTTACTCCGGGAGGGGTTCGTACGAGCAGTACTTC.

V and J are TRBV19 and TRBJ1-4; 8 nucleotides line up with TRBD1. The J segment lost 8 bases and the V segment lost 5 bases, leaving 13 bases of the junction unmatched. Germline-derived CDR1 and CDR2 are LNHDA and SQIVND (reference sequence). The length of the CDR3 is 16 residues. The CDR3, as DNA: TGTGCCAGTAGTTACTTGGCGGACAGGGAGGGAGAAAAACTGTTTTTT. Amino acid sequence: CASSYLADREGEKLFF.

V and J are TRBV5-4 and TRBJ1-5; 8 nucleotides match TRBD1. V was clipped by 5 bases and J by 10 bases; unmatched bases: 11. Germline loops: CDR1 SGHNT, CDR2 YYREEE (reference sequence). The CDR3 totals 14 residues. This CDR3 is CASRNHRGYQPQHF. The CDR3 DNA follows: TGTGCCAGCAGAAACCACAGGGGGTACCAACCCCAGCATTTT.

The chain employs TRBV5-1 and TRBJ1-1, with 7 bases matching TRBD1. J gave up 6 bases and V 0 bases, and 2 bases lay outside the gene matches. The CDR3 is 13 amino acids. Germline V gene sequence: CDR1 SGHRS, CDR2 YFSETQ. The CDR3 sequence is CASSLVGTAEAFF. The DNA of the CDR3 is TGCGCCAGCAGCTTGGTCGGGACAGCTGAAGCTTTCTTT.

This rearrangement joins TRBV2 to TRBJ2-1; 7 nucleotides align to TRBD2. Per the germline V gene, CDR1 is SNHLY and CDR2 is FYNNEI. The V and J ends lost 5 bases and 3 bases, in that order; junction bases with no gene match: 7. The CDR3 consists of 15 residues. The CDR3 loop reads CASSPTSRYYNEQFF. In nucleotides, the CDR3 is TGTGCCAGCAGTCCGACTAGCCGCTACTACAATGAGCAGTTCTTC.

The chain recombines TRBV5-1 with TRBJ1-4; TRBD1 is a possible D gene (6 bases). The CDR3 runs to 14 residues. The V gene lost 3 bases and the J gene lost 4 bases, with 10 bases spanning the gap. Germline V lookup: CDR1 SGHRS, CDR2 YFSETQ. This CDR3 reads CASSSGQNNEKLFF. The CDR3 nucleotides read TGCGCCAGCAGCTCAGGACAGAATAATGAAAAACTGTTTTTT.

The chain recombines TRBV3-1 (or the pseudogene TRBV3-2) with TRBJ2-1; 12 bases map to TRBD2. V lost 2 bases to trimming and J lost 1 base; unmatched junction nucleotides: 3. Germline V lookup: CDR1 LGHDT, CDR2 YNNKEL (reference sequence). The CDR3 spans 17 residues. The CDR3 sequence: CASSQTSGRTSYNEQFF. The CDR3 DNA sequence: TGTGCCAGCAGCCAAACTAGCGGGAGGACGTCCTACAATGAGCAGTTCTTC.

V usage is TRBV19 and J usage is TRBJ2-1, with 7 nucleotides matching TRBD2. This CDR3 region has 17 residues. V was clipped by 6 bases and J by 0 bases; unmatched bases: 11. The germline V gene has CDR1 LNHDA and CDR2 SQIVND (reference sequence). The CDR3 coding sequence is TGTGCCAGTAGACCTAGCGGTCTAACGAGCTCCTACAATGAGCAGTTCTTC. It is translated as CASRPSGLTSSYNEQFF.

This chain joins TRBV9 and TRBJ2-5; D is perhaps TRBD2 (6 bases). Trimming removed 3 bases at V and 7 bases at J, with 22 bases between. CDR3 length: 16 amino acids. Germline V lookup: CDR1 SGDLS, CDR2 YYNGEE. CDR3 coding DNA: TGTGCCAGCAGCGCCGAGCGAGGGACTCTGGAAGGGACCCAGTACTTC. Amino acid sequence: CASSAERGTLEGTQYF.

The CDR3 DNA reads as TGTGCCAGCAGTGAAAATCGGGGTTGGGCACAGTCCTACGAGCAGTACTTC. This sequence encodes CASSENRGWAQSYEQYF. The rearrangement uses TRBV6-1 and TRBJ2-7; possibly TRBD2 for D (5 bases). The V gene's germline CDR1 is MNHNS and CDR2 SASEGT. V was shortened by 2 bases and J by 1 base, with 18 bases between the two germline ends. This CDR3 region has 17 residues.

The gene calls are TRBV19 and TRBJ2-5, with TRBD2 matching 9 bases. CDR1 LNHDA and CDR2 SQIVND come from the germline V gene (reference sequence). This CDR3 is built from 16 residues. V lost 4 bases, J lost 3 bases, and 9 bases stayed unmatched. CDR3 residues: CASSTSLAGSKETQYF. For the CDR3, the DNA is TGTGCCAGTAGTACATCACTAGCGGGTAGCAAAGAGACCCAGTACTTC.

V usage is TRBV12-3 or TRBV12-4 and J usage is TRBJ1-5; D gene uncertain. Trimming shortened V by 2 bases and J by 4 bases, and 6 bases separated the two germline ends. CDR3 length: 13 residues. CDR3 sequence reads: CASSLTSNQPQHF. The CDR3 DNA follows: TGTGCCAGCAGTTTAACGAGTAATCAGCCCCAGCATTTT.

The rearrangement joins TRBV29-1 to TRBJ1-5; perhaps TRBD1 as D (6 bases). The CDR3 extends over 13 amino acids. From germline, CDR1 is SQVTM and CDR2 ANQGSEA. V was cut by 6 bases and J by 7 bases, with 16 bases left in between. This chain's CDR3 is CSVDWGRRQPQHF. In DNA, the CDR3 is TGCAGCGTAGACTGGGGGCGCAGGCAGCCCCAGCATTTT.

This clone was seen a handful of times. V gene TRBV6-6 combines with J gene TRBJ1-1; 7 bases fit TRBD1. Trimming cost V 5 bases and J 0 bases; bases outside gene matches: 6. The germline V gene has CDR1 MNHNY and CDR2 SVGAGI (reference sequence). The CDR3 extends over 15 amino acids. The DNA of the CDR3 is TGTGCCAGCAGTACTTGGGACAGCCTGAACACTGAAGCTTTCTTT. Amino acid sequence: CASSTWDSLNTEAFF.

The chain links TRBV7-8 to TRBJ2-7; D might be TRBD1 (6 bases). The length of the CDR3 is 14 residues. Germline assignment: CDR1 SGHVS and CDR2 FQNEAQ. The V end was cut by 2 bases, the J end by 7 bases, with 15 bases between. Written as DNA, the CDR3 is TGTGCCAGCAGCTTACCAGGGGCCCCATGGGAGCAGTACTTC. Translation gives CASSLPGAPWEQYF.

The gene calls are TRBV27 and TRBJ2-7; unclear D gene. CDR3 size: 14 residues. Deletions cut 5 bases from V and 0 bases from J, with 11 bases between. Germline V gives CDR1 MNHEY, CDR2 SMNVEV (reference sequence). In nucleotides, the CDR3 is TGTGCCAGCAGTCACGGTCTTCCCTCCTACGAGCAGTACTTC. Encoded protein: CASSHGLPSYEQYF.

The chain uses TRBV5-1 and TRBJ2-7, with TRBD2 matching over 11 bases. Germline-derived CDR1 and CDR2 are SGHRS and YFSETQ. With 5 bases clipped from V and 6 bases from J, the junction kept 4 bases outside the gene matches. This CDR3 comprises 13 residues. CDR3 residues: CASRLAGAPEQYF. CDR3 DNA: TGCGCCAGCAGACTAGCGGGAGCGCCCGAGCAGTACTTC.

The chain is built from TRBV3-1 (or the pseudogene TRBV3-2) and TRBJ2-7; TRBD1 is a possible D gene (6 bases). Germline CDR1 and CDR2: LGHDT and YNNKEL (reference sequence). The CDR3 has 16 residues. V was clipped by 2 bases and J by 2 bases, with 16 bases between them. CDR3 bases: TGTGCCAGCAGCCAACATGGGGGCCTCCCTACCTACGAGCAGTACTTC. It translates to CASSQHGGLPTYEQYF.

V gene TRBV9 combines with J gene TRBJ2-1; D is unresolved. The ends were cut back, 0 bases at V and 6 bases at J, with 10 bases in the middle. Germline values: CDR1 SGDLS, CDR2 YYNGEE. This CDR3 spans 14 amino acids. In DNA, the CDR3 is TGTGCCAGCAGCGTAGTAACAGCTCCCAATGAGCAGTTCTTC. It yields the protein CASSVVTAPNEQFF.

This clone showed up just a few times. The chain is built from TRBV11-3 and TRBJ2-1; D ambiguous. Trimming took off 3 bases at V and 5 bases at J, with 8 bases between the two ends. Germline V gene sequence: CDR1 SGHNT, CDR2 YENEEA. This CDR3 spans 13 amino acids. The CDR3, as DNA: TGTGCCAGCAGCTTCGCCAGTCACAATGAGCAGTTCTTC. Amino acids: CASSFASHNEQFF.